This T cell receptor (beta chain) was sequenced for a study of T cells in Graves' hyperthyroidism and ophthalmopathy. Authors of the study amplified TCR beta CDR3 regions from RNA transcripts. RT-PCR in the first round (using the HTBI primer set) targeted the TCR CDR3. TCRdb analysed the multiplex PCR reads with MiXCR anew, one entry per CDR3 protein. The table includes around 340,000 distinct CDR3 sequences, around 23% detected once. This CDR3 spans 12 amino acids. From germline, CDR1 is SEHNR and CDR2 FQNEAQ (reference sequence). Trimming removed 4 bases from V and 3 bases from J, with 7 bases in between. This clonotype was counted between two and nine times.

The J gene is TRBJ2-7, the V gene TRBV7-9; no reliable D call. The sequencing input was blood. This receptor was taken from a woman aged 45-59 years with Graves' hyperthyroidism. This CDR3 is CASSSQVYEQYF. For the CDR3, the DNA is TGTGCCAGCAGCTCACAAGTCTACGAGCAGTACTTC.